This T cell receptor beta chain was recorded in a study of cytomegalovirus exposure and HLA in healthy donors. Study-wide results and limits: Subsequent analysis of the approximately 110 validation repertoires found a tendency for first-cohort TCR clusters to co-occur.

V dropped 4 bases and J dropped 0 bases, with 10 bases sitting between them. The CDR3 loop spans 14 amino acids. Germline V lookup: CDR1 SQVTM, CDR2 ANQGSEA. Of note for this clone: Its antigen is currently unknown.

Assay used: immunoSEQ multiplex PCR; TCRdb lists only in-frame clones, some missing. The sample shows 240,000 or so clones, about 90% of them seen only once. Input material: PBMCs. The sequence was collected from a woman in her thirties in good health and CMV-seropositive. The chain combines TRBV29-1 with TRBJ1-5; D ambiguous. The CDR3 here is CSVVTENSNQPQHF. Written as DNA, the CDR3 is TGCAGCGTTGTCACAGAAAATAGCAATCAGCCCCAGCATTTT.